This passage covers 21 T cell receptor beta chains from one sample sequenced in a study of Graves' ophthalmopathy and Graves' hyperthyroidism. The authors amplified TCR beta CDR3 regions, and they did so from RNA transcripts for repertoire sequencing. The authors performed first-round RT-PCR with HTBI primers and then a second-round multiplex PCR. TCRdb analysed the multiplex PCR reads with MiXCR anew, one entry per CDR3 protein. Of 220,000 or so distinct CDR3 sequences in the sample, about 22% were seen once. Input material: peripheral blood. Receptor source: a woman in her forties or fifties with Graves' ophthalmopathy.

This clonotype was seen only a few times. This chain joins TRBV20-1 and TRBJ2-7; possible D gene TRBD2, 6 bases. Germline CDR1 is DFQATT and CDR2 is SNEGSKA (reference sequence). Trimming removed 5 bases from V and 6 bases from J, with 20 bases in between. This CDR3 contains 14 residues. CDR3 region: CSASEGSGIGEQYF. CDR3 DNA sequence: TGCAGTGCTTCGGAGGGGTCGGGGATAGGCGAGCAGTACTTC.

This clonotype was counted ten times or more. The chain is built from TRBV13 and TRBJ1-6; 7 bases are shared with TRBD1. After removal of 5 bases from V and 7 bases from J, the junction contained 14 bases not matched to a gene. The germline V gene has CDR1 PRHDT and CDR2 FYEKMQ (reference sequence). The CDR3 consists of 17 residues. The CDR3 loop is CASSDTRPGQKNSPLHF. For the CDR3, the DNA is TGTGCCAGCAGCGACACAAGGCCGGGACAGAAGAATTCACCCCTCCACTTT.

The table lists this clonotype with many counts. The CDR3 DNA sequence: TGTGCCAGCAGCCAGGGGGGCACTGAAGCTTTCTTT. It codes for CASSQGGTEAFF. This chain connects TRBV7-3 to TRBJ1-1; TRBD1 aligns across 7 bases. V shed 5 bases, J shed 4 bases, and the junction held 1 base outside the gene matches. This CDR3 has 12 amino acids. Germline lookup yields CDR1 SGHTA and CDR2 FQGTGA.

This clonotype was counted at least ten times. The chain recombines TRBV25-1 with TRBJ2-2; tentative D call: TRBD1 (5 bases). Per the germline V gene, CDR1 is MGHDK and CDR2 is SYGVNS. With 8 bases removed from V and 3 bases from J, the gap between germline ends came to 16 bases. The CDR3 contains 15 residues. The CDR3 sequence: CASSEAGKDTGELFF. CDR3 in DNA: TGTGCCAGCTCCGAAGCAGGGAAGGACACCGGGGAGCTGTTTTTT.

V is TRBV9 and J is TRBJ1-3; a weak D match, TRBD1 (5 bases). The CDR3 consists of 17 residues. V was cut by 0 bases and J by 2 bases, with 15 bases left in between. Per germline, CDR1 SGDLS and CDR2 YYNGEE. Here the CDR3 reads CASSVDGGIHPGNTIYF. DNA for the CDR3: TGTGCCAGCAGCGTAGACGGGGGAATACATCCTGGAAACACCATATATTTT.

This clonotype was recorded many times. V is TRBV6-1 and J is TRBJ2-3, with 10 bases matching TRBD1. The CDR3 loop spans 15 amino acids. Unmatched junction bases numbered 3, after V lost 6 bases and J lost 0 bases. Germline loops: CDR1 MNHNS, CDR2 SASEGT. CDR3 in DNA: TGTGCCAGCAGGAGGACAGGGGGAAGCACAGATACGCAGTATTTT. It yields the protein CASRRTGGSTDTQYF.

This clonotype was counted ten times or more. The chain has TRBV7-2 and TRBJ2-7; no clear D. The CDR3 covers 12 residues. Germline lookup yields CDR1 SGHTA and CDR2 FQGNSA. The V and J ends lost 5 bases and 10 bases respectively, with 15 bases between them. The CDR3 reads CASSPRLGPQYF. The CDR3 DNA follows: TGTGCCAGCAGCCCCCGTCTCGGTCCACAGTACTTC.

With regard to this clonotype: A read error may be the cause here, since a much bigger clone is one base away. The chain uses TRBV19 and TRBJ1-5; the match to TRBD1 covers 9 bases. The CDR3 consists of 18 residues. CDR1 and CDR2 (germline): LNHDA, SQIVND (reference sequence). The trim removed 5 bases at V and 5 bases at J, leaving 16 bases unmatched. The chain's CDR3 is CASSFGQGRVLGYQPQHF. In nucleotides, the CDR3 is TGTGCCAGTAGTTTCGGACAGGGGAGAGTTTTGGGCTATCAGCCCCAGCATTTT.

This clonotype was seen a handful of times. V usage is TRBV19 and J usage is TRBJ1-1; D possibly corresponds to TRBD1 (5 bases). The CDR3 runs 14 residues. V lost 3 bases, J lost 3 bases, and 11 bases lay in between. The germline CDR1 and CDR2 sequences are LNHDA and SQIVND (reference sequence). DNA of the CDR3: TGTGCCAGTAGTATGTTGGGGGGGGACACTGAAGCTTTCTTT. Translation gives CASSMLGGDTEAFF.

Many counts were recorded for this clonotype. The CDR3 here is CASCYGYGRGGYEQYF. CDR3 coding DNA: TGTGCCAGCTGCTACGGCTATGGGCGGGGGGGTTACGAGCAGTACTTC. The V and J genes are TRBV7-2 and TRBJ2-7; TRBD2 aligns across 9 bases. CDR3 length equals 16 residues. Germline trimming cut 8 bases from V and 4 bases from J; bases unmatched to any gene: 15. Germline lookup yields CDR1 SGHTA and CDR2 FQGNSA.

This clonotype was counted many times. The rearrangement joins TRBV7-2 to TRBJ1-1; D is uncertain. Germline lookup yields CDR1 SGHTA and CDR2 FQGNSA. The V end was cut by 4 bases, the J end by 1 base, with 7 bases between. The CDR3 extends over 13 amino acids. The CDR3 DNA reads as TGTGCCAGCAGCTCCCAGAGGAACACTGAAGCTTTCTTT. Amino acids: CASSSQRNTEAFF.

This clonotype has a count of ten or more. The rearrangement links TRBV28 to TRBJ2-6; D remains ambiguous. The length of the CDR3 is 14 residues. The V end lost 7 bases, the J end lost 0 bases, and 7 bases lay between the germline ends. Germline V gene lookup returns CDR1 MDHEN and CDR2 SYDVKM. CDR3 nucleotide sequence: TGTGCCAGCACCCCTACCTCTGGGGCCAACGTCCTGACTTTC. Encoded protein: CASTPTSGANVLTF. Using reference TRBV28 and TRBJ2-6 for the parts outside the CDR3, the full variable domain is DVKVTQSSRYLVKRTGEKVFLECVQDMDHENMFWYRQDPGLGLRLIYFSYDVKMKEKGDIPEGYSVSREKKERFSLILESASTNQTSMYLCASTPTSGANVLTFGAGSRLTVL.

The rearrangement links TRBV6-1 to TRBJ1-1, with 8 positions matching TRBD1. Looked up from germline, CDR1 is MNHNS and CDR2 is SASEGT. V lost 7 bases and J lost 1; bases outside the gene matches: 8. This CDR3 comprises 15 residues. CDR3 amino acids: CASTRTGPQNTEAFF. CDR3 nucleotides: TGTGCCAGCACCCGGACAGGGCCGCAGAACACTGAAGCTTTCTTT.

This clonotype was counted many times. DNA for the CDR3: TGTGCCACCAGTGATCCCTCGACTAGCGGGCGGGGCGAGCAGTACTTC. Translation gives CATSDPSTSGRGEQYF. The V call is TRBV24-1, the J call TRBJ2-7; 10 bases agree with TRBD2. Trimming took 3 bases from V and 6 from J; bases not matched to a gene: 10. The germline V gene has CDR1 KGHDR and CDR2 SFDVKD. The CDR3 is 16 residues long.

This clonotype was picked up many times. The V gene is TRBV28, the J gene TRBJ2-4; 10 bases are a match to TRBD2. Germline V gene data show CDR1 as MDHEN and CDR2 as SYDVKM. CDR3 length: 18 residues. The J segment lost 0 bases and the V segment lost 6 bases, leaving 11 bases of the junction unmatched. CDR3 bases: TGTGCCAGCAGACCTACTAGCGGGACAGGAATAGCCAAAAACATTCAGTACTTC. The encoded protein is CASRPTSGTGIAKNIQYF. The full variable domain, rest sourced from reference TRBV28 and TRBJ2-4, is DVKVTQSSRYLVKRTGEKVFLECVQDMDHENMFWYRQDPGLGLRLIYFSYDVKMKEKGDIPEGYSVSREKKERFSLILESASTNQTSMYLCASRPTSGTGIAKNIQYFGAGTRLSVL.

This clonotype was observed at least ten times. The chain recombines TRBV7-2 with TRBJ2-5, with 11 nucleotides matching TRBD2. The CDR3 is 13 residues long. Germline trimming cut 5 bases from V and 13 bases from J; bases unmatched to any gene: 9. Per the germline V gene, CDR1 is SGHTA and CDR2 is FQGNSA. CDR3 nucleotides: TGTGCCAGCAGCCGGACTAGCGGGCACCCCGGGTACTTC. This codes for CASSRTSGHPGYF.

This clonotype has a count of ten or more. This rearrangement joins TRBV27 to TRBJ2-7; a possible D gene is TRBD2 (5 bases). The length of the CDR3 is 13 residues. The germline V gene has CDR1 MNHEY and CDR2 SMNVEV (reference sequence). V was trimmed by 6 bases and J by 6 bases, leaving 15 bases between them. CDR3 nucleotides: TGTGCCAGCAGCGGAATCGGGAACGGCGAGCAGTACTTC. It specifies CASSGIGNGEQYF.

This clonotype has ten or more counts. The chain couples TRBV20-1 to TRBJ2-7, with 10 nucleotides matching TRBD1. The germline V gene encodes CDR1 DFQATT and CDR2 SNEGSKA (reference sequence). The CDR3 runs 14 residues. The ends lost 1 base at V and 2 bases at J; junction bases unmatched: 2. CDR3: CSARGDRGAYEQYF. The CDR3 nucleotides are TGCAGTGCTAGAGGGGACAGGGGAGCCTACGAGCAGTACTTC.

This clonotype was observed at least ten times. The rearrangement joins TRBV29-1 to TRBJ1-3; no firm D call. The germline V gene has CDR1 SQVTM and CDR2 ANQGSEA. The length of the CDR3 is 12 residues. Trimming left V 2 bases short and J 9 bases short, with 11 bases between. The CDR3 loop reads CSVEISAGTIYF. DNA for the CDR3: TGCAGCGTTGAAATTTCCGCTGGCACCATATATTTT.

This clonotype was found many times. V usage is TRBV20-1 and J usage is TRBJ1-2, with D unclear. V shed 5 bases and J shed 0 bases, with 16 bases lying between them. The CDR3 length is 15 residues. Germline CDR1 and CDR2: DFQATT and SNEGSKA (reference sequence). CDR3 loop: CSAVPMNPTNYGYTF. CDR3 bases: TGCAGTGCTGTACCGATGAATCCGACTAACTATGGCTACACCTTC.

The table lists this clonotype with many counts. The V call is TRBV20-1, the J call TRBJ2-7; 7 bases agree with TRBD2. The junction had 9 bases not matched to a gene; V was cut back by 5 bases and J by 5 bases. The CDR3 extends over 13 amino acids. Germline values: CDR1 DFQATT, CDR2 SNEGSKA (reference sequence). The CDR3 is CSAQDSRENEQYF. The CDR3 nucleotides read TGCAGTGCTCAAGACTCGCGGGAGAACGAGCAGTACTTC.